A selection of T cell receptor beta chains follows, all from one sample in a study of graft-versus-host responses after intestinal transplantation. These receptors have no identified antigens. Libraries were prepared by immunoSEQ multiplex PCR; TCRdb keeps only in-frame clonotypes and omits some of them. The top ten hold around 0.7% of the sample, which has about 100,000 clones, over 80% seen once. Specimen: unstimulated CD4+ T cells sorted from spleen or lymph node cells, collected before transplant. These receptors came from a human donor who was the organ donor for an intestinal transplant. Each CDR3 is given without its conserved first and last residue. The D gene is left open where the match is weak.

TRBD1 | TRBV27 | ASSSLFYRDRSYEQY
NA | TRBV2 | ASRKLLNTEAF
NA | TRBV7-3 | ASSLDSPLH
NA | TRBV6-5 | ASSYRKDLAF
TRBD1 | TRBV4-1 | ASSSDRDTEAF
TRBD2 | TRBV7-3 | ASSLGLGGPFETQY
TRBD1 | TRBV7-2 | ASSFTGGQNTEAF
NA | TRBV10-1 | ARDSQSYYHNEQF
NA | TRBV11-2 | ASSAVTSVRNTEAF
TRBD2 | TRBV4-1 | ASSQDLPGGLTSTDTQY
TRBD1 | TRBV6-5 | ASSYGGTGTYEQY
TRBD1 | TRBV11-2 | ASSLQGVGAEAF
NA | TRBV15 | ATSRVEGPGDTEAF
TRBD1 | TRBV11-2 | ASSTGTGTDEQY
NA | TRBV9 | ASSLTDRVNTEAF
NA | TRBV10-3 | ANDLWGRSGRDTQY
NA | TRBV6-1 | ASSRTDLNSPLH
NA | TRBV2 | ASSEGIIPYGYT
NA | TRBV27 | ASSLYVNQPQH
NA | TRBV11-1 | ASSLGLNTGELF
TRBD1 | TRBV5-1 | ASSLGDRTSPGANVLT
TRBD2 | TRBV5-1 | ASSLASGSSYEQY
NA | TRBV5-4 | ASSLAETPGELF
NA | TRBV27 | ASSPEPGRALLGGYT
TRBD1 | TRBV30 | AWSDPGQGAEEKLF
TRBD1 | TRBV6-5 | ASSPTLGTAYEQY
NA | TRBV11-2 | ASSLAANRYGYT
NA | TRBV7-3 | ASSPSSGVPYNEQF
TRBD1 | TRBV6-6 | ASSFDRGTDTQY
TRBD1 | TRBV20-1 | SARTGAVVH
NA | TRBV5-1 | ASSLAISLDTQY
NA | TRBV6-6 | ASRRTVNQPQH
NA | TRBV27 | ASSRLRLGGLRSTNTEAF
TRBD2 | TRBV2 | ASSEGLAGRETQY
NA | TRBV5-5 | ASSRSIETQY
TRBD2 | TRBV7-2 | ASSFGGAGANVLT
NA | TRBV20-1 | SAGQGNGYT
NA | TRBV30 | AWRSVNNEKLF
TRBD1 | TRBV25-1 | ASRGTGVENEQF
TRBD2 | TRBV6-5 | ASSSGLAGSTDTQY
NA | TRBV6-5 | ASVGERGPYEQY
TRBD1 | TRBV19 | ASSGTGGTQPQH
TRBD2 | TRBV11-3 | ASSSDGGTYNEQF
NA | TRBV19 | ASCDPRGFNYGYT
TRBD2 | TRBV5-1 | ASSKTSGRPTYEQY
TRBD2 | TRBV4-2 | ASSQGTSGRPGGTGELF
NA | TRBV7-9 | ASSLERVNGYT
NA | TRBV5-1 | ASKTGGATEAF
NA | TRBV6-4 | ASSAGSPRTGELF
TRBD1 | TRBV6-6 | ASTGQGYEQY
NA | TRBV10-1 | ASSEMGGLSDTQY
NA | TRBV18 | ASSPGGRYGQY
NA | TRBV11-2 | ASRPGLLFTGELF
NA | TRBV6-4 | ASGWGAPPREQY